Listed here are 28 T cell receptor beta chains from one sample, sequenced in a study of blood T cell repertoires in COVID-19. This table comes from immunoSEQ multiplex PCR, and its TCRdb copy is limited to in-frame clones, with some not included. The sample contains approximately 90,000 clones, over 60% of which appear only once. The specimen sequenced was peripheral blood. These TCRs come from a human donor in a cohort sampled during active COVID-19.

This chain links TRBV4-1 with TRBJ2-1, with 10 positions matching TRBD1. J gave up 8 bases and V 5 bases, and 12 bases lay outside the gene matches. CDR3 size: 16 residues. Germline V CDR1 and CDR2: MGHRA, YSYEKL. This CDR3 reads CASSYDRGRFIDEQFF. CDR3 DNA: TGCGCCAGCAGCTACGACAGGGGGCGATTTATCGATGAGCAGTTCTTC.

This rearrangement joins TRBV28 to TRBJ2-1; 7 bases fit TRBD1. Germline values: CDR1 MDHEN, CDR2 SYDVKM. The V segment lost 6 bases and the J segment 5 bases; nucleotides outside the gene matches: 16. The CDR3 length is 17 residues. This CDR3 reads CASSPEGAGKIDNEQFF. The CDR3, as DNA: TGTGCCAGCAGCCCCGAGGGGGCAGGAAAAATAGACAATGAGCAGTTCTTC.

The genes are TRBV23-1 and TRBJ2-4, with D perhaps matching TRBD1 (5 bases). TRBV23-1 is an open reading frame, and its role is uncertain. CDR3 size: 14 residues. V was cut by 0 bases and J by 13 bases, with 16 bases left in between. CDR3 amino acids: CASSQSVYVGPQYF. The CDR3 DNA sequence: TGCGCCAGCAGTCAATCGGTCTACGTGGGGCCGCAGTACTTC.

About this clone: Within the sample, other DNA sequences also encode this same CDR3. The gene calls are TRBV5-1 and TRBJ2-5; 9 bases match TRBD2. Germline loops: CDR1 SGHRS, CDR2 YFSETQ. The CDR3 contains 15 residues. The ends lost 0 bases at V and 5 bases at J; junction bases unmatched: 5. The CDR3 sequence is CASSLAGGRGETQYF. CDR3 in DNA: TGCGCCAGCAGCTTGGCTGGCGGGAGGGGTGAGACCCAGTACTTC.

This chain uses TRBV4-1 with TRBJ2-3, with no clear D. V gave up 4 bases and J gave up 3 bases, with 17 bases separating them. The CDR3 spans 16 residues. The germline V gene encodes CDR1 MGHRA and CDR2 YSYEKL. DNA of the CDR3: TGCGCCAGCAGCCCCCTCGCCGAGGTGAGGACAGATACGCAGTATTTT. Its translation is CASSPLAEVRTDTQYF.

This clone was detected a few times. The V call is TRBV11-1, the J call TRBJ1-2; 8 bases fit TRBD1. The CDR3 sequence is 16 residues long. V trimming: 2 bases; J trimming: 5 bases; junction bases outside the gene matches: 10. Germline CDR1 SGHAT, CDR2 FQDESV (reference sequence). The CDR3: CASSLQGQGALYGYTF. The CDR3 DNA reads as TGTGCCAGCAGCTTACAAGGCCAGGGGGCGCTTTATGGCTACACCTTC.

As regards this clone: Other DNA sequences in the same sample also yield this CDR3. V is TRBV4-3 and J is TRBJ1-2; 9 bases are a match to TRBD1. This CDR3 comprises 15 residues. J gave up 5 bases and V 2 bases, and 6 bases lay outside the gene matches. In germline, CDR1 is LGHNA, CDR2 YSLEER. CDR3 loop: CASSQPGQGLYGYTF. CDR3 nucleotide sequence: TGCGCCAGCAGCCAACCGGGACAGGGACTTTATGGCTACACCTTC.

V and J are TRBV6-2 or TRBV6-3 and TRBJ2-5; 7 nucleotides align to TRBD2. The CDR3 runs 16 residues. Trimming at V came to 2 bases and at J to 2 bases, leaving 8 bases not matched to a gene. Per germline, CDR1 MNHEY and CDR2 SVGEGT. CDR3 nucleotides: TGTGCCAGCAGTTACCGGATGGGAGGGCGACAAGAGACCCAGTACTTC. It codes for CASSYRMGGRQETQYF.

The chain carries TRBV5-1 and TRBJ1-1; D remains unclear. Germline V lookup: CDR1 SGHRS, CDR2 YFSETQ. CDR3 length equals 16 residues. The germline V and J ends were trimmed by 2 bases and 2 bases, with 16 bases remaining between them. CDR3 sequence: CASSLLDPRGNTEAFF. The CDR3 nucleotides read TGCGCCAGCAGCTTATTAGACCCCAGAGGAAACACTGAAGCTTTCTTT.

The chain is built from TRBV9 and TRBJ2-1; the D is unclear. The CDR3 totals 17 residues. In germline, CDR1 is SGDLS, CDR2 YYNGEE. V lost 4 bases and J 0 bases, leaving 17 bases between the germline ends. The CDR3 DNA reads TGTGCCAGCAGCCCCCCTATGGCGGCTAGCTCCTACAATGAGCAGTTCTTC. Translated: CASSPPMAASSYNEQFF.

This CDR3 reads CASSLTPRPKGGAGNIQYF. CDR3 DNA: TGTGCCAGCAGCTTAACACCCCGTCCGAAAGGGGGCGCGGGAAACATTCAGTACTTC. The chain carries TRBV11-3 and TRBJ2-4, with 7 bases that match TRBD1. Germline-derived CDR1 and CDR2 are SGHNT and YENEEA. J lost 6 bases, V lost 2 bases, and 19 bases had no gene match. The length of the CDR3 is 19 residues. The whole variable domain, filled in from reference TRBV11-3 and TRBJ2-4, reads EAGVVQSPRYKIIEKKQPVAFWCNPISGHNTLYWYLQNLGQGPELLIRYENEEAVDDSQLPKDRFSAERLKGVDSTLKIQPAELGDSAVYLCASSLTPRPKGGAGNIQYFGAGTRLSVL.

CDR3: CASSLDRGGSGANVLTF. The CDR3 DNA reads as TGCGCCAGCAGCTTGGACAGGGGAGGCTCTGGGGCCAACGTCCTGACTTTC. V and J are TRBV5-1 and TRBJ2-6, with D perhaps TRBD1 (7 bases). V was clipped by 0 bases and J by 0 bases, with 10 bases between them. The CDR3 extends over 17 amino acids. Germline-derived CDR1 and CDR2 are SGHRS and YFSETQ.

CDR3 sequence: CASSQSSNEQFF. As DNA, the CDR3 is TGTGCCAGCAGCCAATCTAGCAATGAGCAGTTCTTC. The V and J genes are TRBV12-3 or TRBV12-4 and TRBJ2-1, with no clear D. V was trimmed by 6 bases and J by 6 bases, leaving 9 bases between them. CDR3 size: 12 residues.

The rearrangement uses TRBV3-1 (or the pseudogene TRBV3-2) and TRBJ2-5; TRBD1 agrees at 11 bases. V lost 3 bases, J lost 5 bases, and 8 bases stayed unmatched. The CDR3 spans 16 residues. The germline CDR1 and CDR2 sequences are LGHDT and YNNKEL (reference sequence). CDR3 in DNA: TGTGCCAGCAGCCACGGGACAGGGGGTCTCGGGGAGACCCAGTACTTC. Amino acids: CASSHGTGGLGETQYF.

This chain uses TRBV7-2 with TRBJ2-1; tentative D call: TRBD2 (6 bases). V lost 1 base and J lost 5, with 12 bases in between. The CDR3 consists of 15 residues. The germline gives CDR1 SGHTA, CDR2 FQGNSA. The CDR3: CASSLVMRGHNEQFF. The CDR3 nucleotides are TGTGCCAGCAGCTTAGTTATGCGGGGACACAATGAGCAGTTCTTC.

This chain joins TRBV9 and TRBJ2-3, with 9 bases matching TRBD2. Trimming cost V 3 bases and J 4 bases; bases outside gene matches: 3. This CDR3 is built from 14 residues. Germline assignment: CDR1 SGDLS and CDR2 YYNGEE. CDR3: CASSASGVADTQYF. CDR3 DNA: TGTGCCAGCAGCGCTAGCGGGGTGGCAGATACGCAGTATTTT. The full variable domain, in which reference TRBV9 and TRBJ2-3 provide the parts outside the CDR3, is DSGVTQTPKHLITATGQRVTLRCSPRSGDLSVYWYQQSLDQGLQFLIQYYNGEERAKGNILERFSAQQFPDLHSELNLSSLELGDSALYFCASSASGVADTQYFGPGTRLTVL.

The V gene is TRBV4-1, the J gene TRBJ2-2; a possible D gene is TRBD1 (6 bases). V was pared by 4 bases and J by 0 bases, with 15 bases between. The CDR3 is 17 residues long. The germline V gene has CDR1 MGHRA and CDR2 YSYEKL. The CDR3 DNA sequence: TGCGCCAGCAGCCGGAATTCGGGGACATCGAACACCGGGGAGCTGTTTTTT. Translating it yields CASSRNSGTSNTGELFF.

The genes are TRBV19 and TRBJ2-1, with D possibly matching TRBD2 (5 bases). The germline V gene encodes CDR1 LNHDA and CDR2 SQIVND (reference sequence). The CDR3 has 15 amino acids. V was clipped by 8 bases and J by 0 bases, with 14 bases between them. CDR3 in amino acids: CASSNADSSYNEQFF. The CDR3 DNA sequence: TGTGCCAGTTCCAACGCGGACTCCTCCTACAATGAGCAGTTCTTC.

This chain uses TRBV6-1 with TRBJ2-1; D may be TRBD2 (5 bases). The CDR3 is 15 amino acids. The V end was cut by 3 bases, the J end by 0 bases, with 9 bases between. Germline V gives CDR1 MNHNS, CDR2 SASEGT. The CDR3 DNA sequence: TGTGCCAGCAGTGACCCTAGCCTCTCCTACAATGAGCAGTTCTTC. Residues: CASSDPSLSYNEQFF.

CDR3 bases: TGTGCCAGCAGATTTGGACAGGCCCTTCGAAACACCATATATTTT. Its protein is CASRFGQALRNTIYF. The rearrangement joins TRBV6-6 to TRBJ1-3, with 7 bases aligning to TRBD1. The V gene end was trimmed by 6 bases and the J gene end by 5 bases; junction bases not matched to a gene: 10. Germline V gene data show CDR1 as MNHNY and CDR2 as SVGAGI (reference sequence). There are 15 residues in the CDR3.

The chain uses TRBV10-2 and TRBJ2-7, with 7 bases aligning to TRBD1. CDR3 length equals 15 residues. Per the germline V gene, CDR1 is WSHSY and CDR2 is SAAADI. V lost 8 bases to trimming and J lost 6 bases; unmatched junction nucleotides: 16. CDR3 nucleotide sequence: TGCGCCAGCCTCTTTGGGACAGCTGGAGAGGCCGAGCAGTACTTC. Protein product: CASLFGTAGEAEQYF.

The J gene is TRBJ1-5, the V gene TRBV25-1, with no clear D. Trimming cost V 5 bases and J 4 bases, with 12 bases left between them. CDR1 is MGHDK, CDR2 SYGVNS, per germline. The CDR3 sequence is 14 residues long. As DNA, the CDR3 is TGTGCCAGCAGTTCAAGCGGGCGGAATCAGCCCCAGCATTTT. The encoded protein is CASSSSGRNQPQHF.

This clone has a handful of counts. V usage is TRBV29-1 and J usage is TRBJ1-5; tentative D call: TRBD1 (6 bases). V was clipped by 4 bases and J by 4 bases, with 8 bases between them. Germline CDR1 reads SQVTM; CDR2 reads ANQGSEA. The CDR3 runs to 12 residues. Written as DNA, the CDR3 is TGCAGCGTTGGGGACATTAATCAGCCCCAGCATTTT. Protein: CSVGDINQPQHF.

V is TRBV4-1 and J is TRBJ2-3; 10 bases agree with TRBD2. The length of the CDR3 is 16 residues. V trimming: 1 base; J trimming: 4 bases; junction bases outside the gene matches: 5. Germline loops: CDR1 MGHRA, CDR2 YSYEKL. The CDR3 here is CASSQVASGSPDTQYF. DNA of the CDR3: TGCGCCAGCAGCCAAGTGGCTAGCGGGAGCCCAGATACGCAGTATTTT.

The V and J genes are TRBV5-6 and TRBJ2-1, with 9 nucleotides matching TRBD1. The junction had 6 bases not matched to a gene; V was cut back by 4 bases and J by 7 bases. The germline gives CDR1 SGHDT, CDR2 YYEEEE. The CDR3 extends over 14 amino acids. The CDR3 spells CASSLGTGTNEQFF. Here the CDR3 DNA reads TGTGCCAGCAGCCTCGGGACAGGGACTAATGAGCAGTTCTTC.

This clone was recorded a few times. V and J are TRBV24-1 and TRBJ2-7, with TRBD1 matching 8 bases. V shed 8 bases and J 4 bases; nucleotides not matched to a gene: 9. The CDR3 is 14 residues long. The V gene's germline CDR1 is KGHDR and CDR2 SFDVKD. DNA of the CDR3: TGTGCCACCAACGCTGGACAGGGTTCTTACGAGCAGTACTTC. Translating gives CATNAGQGSYEQYF.

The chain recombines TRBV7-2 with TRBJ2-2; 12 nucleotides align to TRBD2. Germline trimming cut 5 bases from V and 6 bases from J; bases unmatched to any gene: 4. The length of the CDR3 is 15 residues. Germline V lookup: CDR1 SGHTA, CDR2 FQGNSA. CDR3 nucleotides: TGTGCCAGCAGCGCCCGACTAGCGGGAGCCGGGGAGCTGTTTTTT. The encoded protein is CASSARLAGAGELFF.

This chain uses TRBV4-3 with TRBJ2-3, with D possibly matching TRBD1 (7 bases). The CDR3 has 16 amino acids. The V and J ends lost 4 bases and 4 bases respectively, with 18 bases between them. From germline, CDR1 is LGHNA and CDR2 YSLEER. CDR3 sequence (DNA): TGCGCCAGCAGCCCCTTCGGAGGGGGCAGAGCAGATACGCAGTATTTT. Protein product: CASSPFGGGRADTQYF.